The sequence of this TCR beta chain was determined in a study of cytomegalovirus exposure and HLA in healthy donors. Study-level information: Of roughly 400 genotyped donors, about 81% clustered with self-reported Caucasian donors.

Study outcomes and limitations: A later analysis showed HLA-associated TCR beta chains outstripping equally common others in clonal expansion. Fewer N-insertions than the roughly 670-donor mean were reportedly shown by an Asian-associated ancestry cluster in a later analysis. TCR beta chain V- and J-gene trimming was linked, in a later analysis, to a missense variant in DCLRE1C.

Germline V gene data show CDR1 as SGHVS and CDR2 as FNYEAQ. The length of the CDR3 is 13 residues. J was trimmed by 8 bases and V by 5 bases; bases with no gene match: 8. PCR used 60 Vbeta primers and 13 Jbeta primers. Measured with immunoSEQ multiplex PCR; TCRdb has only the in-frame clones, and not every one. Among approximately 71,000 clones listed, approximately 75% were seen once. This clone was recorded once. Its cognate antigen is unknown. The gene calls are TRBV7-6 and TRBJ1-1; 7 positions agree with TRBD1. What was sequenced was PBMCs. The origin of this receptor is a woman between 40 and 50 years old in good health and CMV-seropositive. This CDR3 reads CASSTDRVSEAFF. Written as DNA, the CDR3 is TGTGCCAGCAGCACCGACAGGGTATCGGAAGCTTTCTTT.